A single sample gave rise to the 24 T cell receptor beta chains below, sequenced in a study of blood T cell repertoires in COVID-19. Assay: immunoSEQ multiplex PCR; the TCRdb copy retains only in-frame clones and omits some. The table shows about 130,000 clones, with under 95% occurring only once. Material for sequencing was peripheral blood. These TCRs come from a man in his 60s with COVID-19, enrolled during active disease.

The V gene is TRBV15, the J gene TRBJ1-1, with TRBD1 identical over 9 bases. Germline loops: CDR1 LNHNV, CDR2 YYDKDF (reference sequence). V was pared by 7 bases and J by 5 bases, with 8 bases of the junction left unmatched. This CDR3 has 14 residues. CDR3 in amino acids: CATTGGQGLTEAFF. CDR3 nucleotides: TGTGCCACCACCGGGGGACAGGGATTAACTGAAGCTTTCTTT.

This clone was found once. The chain carries TRBV13 and TRBJ2-7; D call uncertain. Trimming removed 5 bases from V and 3 bases from J, with 14 bases in between. Germline V gene data show CDR1 as PRHDT and CDR2 as FYEKMQ (reference sequence). The CDR3 is 14 residues long. The DNA of the CDR3 is TGTGCCAGCAGCCCTGGGCCCTTAGTCTACGAGCAGTACTTC. This codes for CASSPGPLVYEQYF.

V usage is TRBV3-1 (or the pseudogene TRBV3-2) and J usage is TRBJ2-5; 12 bases line up with TRBD2. V trimming: 0 bases; J trimming: 1 base; junction bases outside the gene matches: 6. CDR3 length equals 18 residues. CDR1 is LGHDT and CDR2 is YNNKEL in the germline V gene (reference sequence). The CDR3 sequence: CASSQDDLAGGFQETQYF. In DNA form, the CDR3 reads TGTGCCAGCAGCCAAGATGATCTAGCGGGAGGGTTCCAAGAGACCCAGTACTTC.

This chain links TRBV4-1 with TRBJ2-1, with D perhaps matching TRBD2 (6 bases). Between the trimmed V and J ends, which lost 2 bases and 2 bases, there was a span of 13 bases. Germline lookup yields CDR1 MGHRA and CDR2 YSYEKL. The CDR3 is 16 residues long. The CDR3 DNA reads TGCGCCAGCAGCCAATATATGCCGGGGGCCTACAATGAGCAGTTCTTC. The encoded protein is CASSQYMPGAYNEQFF.

This rearrangement joins TRBV3-1 (or the pseudogene TRBV3-2) to TRBJ1-2; TRBD1 agrees at 8 bases. Germline V gene lookup returns CDR1 LGHDT and CDR2 YNNKEL (reference sequence). This CDR3 contains 14 residues. J was trimmed by 8 bases and V by 1 base; bases with no gene match: 6. The CDR3 spells CASSQGETGDGYTF. CDR3 coding DNA: TGTGCCAGCAGCCAAGGTGAGACAGGGGACGGCTACACCTTC.

The genes are TRBV2 and TRBJ1-5, with a tentative D call TRBD1 (5 bases). Trimming cost V 8 bases and J 7 bases, with 15 bases left between them. This CDR3 region has 13 residues. Germline V gives CDR1 SNHLY, CDR2 FYNNEI. The CDR3 here is CASAGQVGQPQHF. The CDR3 DNA follows: TGTGCCAGCGCGGGGCAGGTTGGGCAGCCCCAGCATTTT. Using reference TRBV2 and TRBJ1-5 for the parts outside the CDR3, the full variable domain is EPEVTQTPSHQVTQMGQEVILRCVPISNHLYFYWYRQILGQKVEFLVSFYNNEISEKSEIFDDQFSVERPDGSNFTLKIRSTKLEDSAMYFCASAGQVGQPQHFGDGTRLSIL.

The chain combines TRBV29-1 with TRBJ2-1; 9 bases map to TRBD2. CDR1 is SQVTM and CDR2 is ANQGSEA in the germline V gene. The CDR3 is 16 residues long. J gave up 3 bases and V 7 bases, and 13 bases lay outside the gene matches. The CDR3, as DNA: TGCAGCGAGGTTGATAGAGGACTAGCGAGCTACAATGAGCAGTTCTTC. It yields the protein CSEVDRGLASYNEQFF.

The chain joins TRBV6-5 to TRBJ1-5; unclear D gene. Trimming shortened V by 7 bases and J by 2 bases, and 15 bases separated the two germline ends. CDR3 size: 15 residues. Germline lookup yields CDR1 MNHEY and CDR2 SVGAGI. The CDR3 is CASMRYGGGNQPQHF. As DNA, the CDR3 is TGTGCCAGCATGCGGTACGGTGGCGGCAATCAGCCCCAGCATTTT.

V usage is TRBV28 and J usage is TRBJ1-3; no firm D call. The CDR3 length is 13 residues. The germline CDR1 and CDR2 sequences are MDHEN and SYDVKM. V was trimmed by 8 bases and J by 4 bases, leaving 12 bases between them. As DNA, the CDR3 is TGTGCCAGCGGAACAGCCGCAGGAAACACCATATATTTT. This gives the protein CASGTAAGNTIYF.

This chain links TRBV7-2 with TRBJ2-3; TRBD2 is a possible D gene (6 bases). This CDR3 contains 18 residues. Trimming pared 4 bases from V and 4 bases from J, leaving 24 bases between. The germline gives CDR1 SGHTA, CDR2 FQGNSA. The CDR3 DNA reads as TGTGCCAGCAGCTCGCTAGCGACCCCACCTCCTCCGCCAGATACGCAGTATTTT. This sequence encodes CASSSLATPPPPPDTQYF.

The chain carries TRBV25-1 and TRBJ2-7; D perhaps matches TRBD1 (6 bases). V lost 5 bases and J 5 bases, leaving 19 bases between the germline ends. CDR1 is MGHDK, CDR2 SYGVNS, per germline. This CDR3 is built from 15 residues. CDR3 nucleotides: TGTGCCAGCAGTCGGACAGACGGCCGGCGGCACGAGCAGTACTTC. This translates into CASSRTDGRRHEQYF.

V usage is TRBV3-1 (or the pseudogene TRBV3-2) and J usage is TRBJ1-1; D may be TRBD1 (5 bases). Between the trimmed V and J ends, which lost 5 bases and 8 bases, there was a span of 12 bases. This CDR3 spans 12 amino acids. CDR1 and CDR2 (germline): LGHDT, YNNKEL (reference sequence). Here the CDR3 DNA reads TGTGCCAGCAGCGACAGAGCGGGCGAAGCTTTCTTT. Its protein is CASSDRAGEAFF.

The rearrangement links TRBV4-3 to TRBJ1-1; D unclear. Germline CDR1 LGHNA, CDR2 YSLEER. The CDR3 consists of 13 residues. V gave up 3 bases and J gave up 2 bases, with 7 bases separating them. The CDR3, as DNA: TGCGCCAGCAGCCACCGGGAAAACACTGAAGCTTTCTTT. Its translation is CASSHRENTEAFF.

V and J are TRBV7-3 and TRBJ2-7; 8 bases align to TRBD2. The V gene end was trimmed by 2 bases and the J gene end by 0 bases; junction bases not matched to a gene: 3. The CDR3 totals 15 residues. The germline V gene has CDR1 SGHTA and CDR2 FQGTGA. DNA of the CDR3: TGTGCCAGCAGCTTAGGAAGCGGGAGCTCCTACGAGCAGTACTTC. Translated: CASSLGSGSSYEQYF.

The gene calls are TRBV5-5 and TRBJ2-4, with a tentative D call TRBD1 (5 bases). Trimming took 4 bases from V and 6 from J, leaving 11 bases between them. CDR1 is SGHKS, CDR2 YYEKEE, per germline (reference sequence). The CDR3 is 13 amino acids. CDR3 sequence (DNA): TGTGCCAGCAGCGTGCAGGGTGGAAACATTCAGTACTTC. This encodes CASSVQGGNIQYF.

V is TRBV5-1 and J is TRBJ2-7; maybe TRBD1 (6 bases). This CDR3 spans 16 amino acids. V was shortened by 0 bases and J by 2 bases, with 15 bases between the two germline ends. Germline V lookup: CDR1 SGHRS, CDR2 YFSETQ. The CDR3 loop is CASSLAQGGPTYEQYF. The DNA for the CDR3 is TGCGCCAGCAGCTTGGCACAGGGCGGGCCTACCTACGAGCAGTACTTC.

The chain combines TRBV6-5 with TRBJ2-7, with no clear D. The CDR3 loop spans 13 amino acids. Looked up from germline, CDR1 is MNHEY and CDR2 is SVGAGI. The germline V and J ends were trimmed by 2 bases and 6 bases, with 11 bases remaining between them. For the CDR3, the DNA is TGTGCCAGCAGTTACCCAATTACTGGCGAGCAGTACTTC. It specifies CASSYPITGEQYF.

V usage is TRBV10-1 and J usage is TRBJ2-1, with D possibly TRBD1 on 5 matching bases. From germline, CDR1 is WNHNN and CDR2 SYGVQD (reference sequence). There are 12 residues in the CDR3. V lost 3 bases and J lost 7, with 7 bases in between. The CDR3 here is CASSEGENEQFF. The CDR3 DNA is TGCGCCAGCAGTGAAGGGGAAAATGAGCAGTTCTTC.

This chain joins TRBV4-1 and TRBJ1-5; the D gene is possibly TRBD1 (5 bases). V was clipped by 0 bases and J by 6 bases, with 12 bases between them. This CDR3 comprises 15 residues. Germline V gene sequence: CDR1 MGHRA, CDR2 YSYEKL. The CDR3 loop reads CASSQDAGEGQPQHF. The CDR3 region has the DNA TGCGCCAGCAGCCAAGATGCGGGGGAGGGTCAGCCCCAGCATTTT.

The V call is TRBV6-2 or TRBV6-3, the J call TRBJ2-7; possible D gene TRBD2, 6 bases. Trimming removed 4 bases from V and 7 bases from J, with 14 bases in between. CDR3 length equals 13 residues. The V gene's germline CDR1 is MNHEY and CDR2 SVGEGT. CDR3 sequence (DNA): TGTGCCAGCAGTTTGGGACTCGCTCGTGAGCAGTACTTC. This translates into CASSLGLAREQYF.

The chain carries TRBV5-4 and TRBJ1-4; 10 nucleotides agree with TRBD1. The CDR3 covers 15 residues. Trimming removed 3 bases from V and 5 bases from J; junction bases left unmatched: 4. CDR1 and CDR2 (germline): SGHNT, YYREEE (reference sequence). Here the CDR3 reads CASSSGQGTNEKLFF. The CDR3 DNA reads as TGTGCCAGCAGCTCGGGACAGGGGACCAATGAAAAACTGTTTTTT.

The genes are TRBV5-6 and TRBJ2-6; D might be TRBD1 (5 bases). The CDR3 contains 18 residues. V lost 4 bases, J lost 0 bases, and 17 bases lay in between. CDR1 and CDR2 from the germline V gene are SGHDT and YYEEEE. The DNA for the CDR3 is TGTGCCAGCAGCCCCCGACTGGGGCAACACTCTGGGGCCAACGTCCTGACTTTC. Its protein is CASSPRLGQHSGANVLTF.

This rearrangement joins TRBV2 to TRBJ1-2; D is unresolved. This CDR3 region has 14 residues. CDR1 is SNHLY, CDR2 FYNNEI, per germline. Trimming stripped 2 bases from V and 8 bases from J, with 15 bases between. The CDR3 is CASSEPSGVVGYTF. The CDR3 bases are TGTGCCAGCAGTGAACCCTCGGGAGTTGTCGGCTACACCTTC.

This chain joins TRBV11-3 and TRBJ2-2, with a possible D match to TRBD1 (6 bases). The ends were cut back, 2 bases at V and 2 bases at J, with 9 bases in the middle. The germline V gene encodes CDR1 SGHNT and CDR2 YENEEA. The CDR3 has 15 residues. The DNA for the CDR3 is TGTGCCAGCAGCTTACCCAGGGGAAACACCGGGGAGCTGTTTTTT. As protein: CASSLPRGNTGELFF.